A selection of T cell receptor beta chains follows, all from one sample in a study of graft-versus-host responses after intestinal transplantation. Produced via immunoSEQ multiplex PCR; TCRdb's table is partial and in-frame only. This table has approximately 28,000 clones, around 92% appearing once. Sample: PBMCs, taken around 70 days after intestinal transplant. These receptors were obtained from a human patient who received an intestinal transplant, so some T cells may come from the graft donor. CDR3s include the opening cysteine and the closing phenylalanine or tryptophan. The D gene is left open where the match is weak. Clone size is stated in some rows and not others, as once, few, many or a class when expanded.

TRBJ2-3 | - | - | TRBV2 | 15 | CASSAASQGPDTQYF | TGTGCCAGCAGCGCAGCATCCCAGGGGCCAGATACGCAGTATTTT
TRBJ2-1 | - | - | TRBV2 | 13 | CARGLPGYNEQFF | TGTGCCAGAGGTCTTCCCGGCTACAATGAGCAGTTCTTC
TRBJ2-5 | - | - | TRBV5-1 | 15 | CASSFRGSDQETQYF | TGCGCCAGCAGCTTTCGGGGAAGCGATCAAGAGACCCAGTACTTC
TRBJ2-4 | - | - | TRBV6-5 | 11 | CASSLGWELYF | TGTGCCAGCAGCCTGGGGTGGGAACTGTACTTC
TRBJ2-1 | - | - | TRBV20-1 | 10 | CSAVRQEQFF | TGCAGTGCTGTCCGACAAGAGCAGTTCTTC
TRBJ2-7 | - | - | TRBV25-1 | 14 | CASSEVGRTYEQYF | TGTGCCAGCAGTGAAGTGGGACGGACCTACGAGCAGTACTTC
TRBJ1-5 | - | - | TRBV2 | 16 | CASSEGWALGNQPQHF | TGTGCCAGCAGTGAAGGGTGGGCTTTGGGCAATCAGCCCCAGCATTTT
TRBJ1-1 | - | - | TRBV7-3 | 16 | CASSLMGQAMNTEAFF | TGTGCCAGCAGCTTAATGGGGCAGGCGATGAACACTGAAGCTTTCTTT
TRBJ2-2 | - | once | TRBV15 | 15 | CATSGPKRFGGELFF | TGTGCCACCAGCGGTCCCAAGCGGTTCGGCGGGGAGCTGTTTTTT
TRBJ2-7 | TRBD1 | - | TRBV6-1 | 14 | CASSKDRVAYEQYF | TGTGCCAGCAGTAAGGACAGGGTGGCCTACGAGCAGTACTTC
TRBJ2-3 | - | - | TRBV2 | 16 | CASSALAVPNADTQYF | TGTGCCAGCTCTGCCCTAGCAGTCCCCAATGCAGATACGCAGTATTTT
TRBJ1-2 | - | - | TRBV28 | 15 | CASSLNSILAKGYTF | TGTGCCAGCAGTCTTAATTCAATTTTAGCTAAAGGCTACACCTTC
TRBJ2-2 | - | - | TRBV2 | 12 | CATRRGSGELFF | TGTGCCACTCGGCGAGGGTCCGGGGAGCTGTTTTTT
TRBJ2-1 | TRBD2 | - | TRBV28 | 15 | CASRGGLAGGGLQFF | TGTGCCAGCAGGGGCGGACTAGCGGGAGGGGGTTTGCAGTTCTTC
TRBJ2-3 | TRBD2 | - | TRBV4-1 | 15 | CASSRTSARTDTQYF | TGCGCCAGCAGCCGGACTAGCGCCCGCACAGATACGCAGTATTTT
TRBJ2-2 | - | - | TRBV6-1 | 16 | CASSALVGRSTGELFF | TGTGCCAGCAGTGCCCTTGTCGGGAGAAGTACCGGGGAGCTGTTTTTT
TRBJ2-1 | TRBD2 | - | TRBV10-1 | 18 | CASSAPAGVPSAYNEQFF | TGCGCCAGCAGTGCCCCAGCGGGAGTCCCCAGCGCGTACAATGAGCAGTTCTTC
TRBJ1-4 | TRBD1 | - | TRBV19 | 15 | CASSIQGEAYEKLFF | TGTGCCAGTAGTATACAGGGGGAGGCCTATGAAAAACTGTTTTTT
TRBJ2-4 | TRBD1 | - | TRBV7-8 | 15 | CASSPDRGGKNIQYF | TGTGCCAGCAGTCCGGACAGGGGAGGCAAAAACATTCAGTACTTC
TRBJ2-7 | - | - | TRBV27 | 14 | CASSPVGGDYEQYF | TGTGCCAGCAGCCCCGTAGGGGGGGACTACGAGCAGTACTTC
TRBJ1-3 | TRBD1 | - | TRBV19 | 15 | CAPAGHRGFGNTIYF | TGTGCCCCCGCTGGGCACAGGGGATTTGGAAACACCATATATTTT
TRBJ1-2 | - | - | TRBV25-1 | 15 | CASSETGRLSYGYTF | TGTGCCAGCAGTGAAACAGGGCGGCTGAGCTATGGCTACACCTTC
TRBJ2-2 | TRBD1 | - | TRBV2 | 14 | CASRSGTGSGELFF | TGTGCCAGCAGGTCAGGGACAGGGTCCGGGGAGCTGTTTTTT
TRBJ1-5 | - | - | TRBV18 | 13 | CASSSSWEEPQHF | TGTGCCAGCTCAAGCTCATGGGAAGAGCCCCAGCATTTT
TRBJ2-1 | - | - | TRBV19 | 14 | CASSLLLSGDEQFF | TGTGCCAGTAGTCTCCTTTTATCAGGGGATGAGCAGTTCTTC
TRBJ2-7 | - | - | TRBV6-1 | 12 | CASMEAAYEQYF | TGTGCCAGCATGGAGGCTGCCTACGAGCAGTACTTC
TRBJ2-3 | - | - | TRBV19 | 16 | CASSIGFRVPTDTQYF | TGTGCCAGTAGTATTGGATTCCGGGTCCCTACAGATACGCAGTATTTT
TRBJ2-3 | TRBD1 | - | TRBV13 | 16 | CASSLDLGDRADTQYF | TGTGCCAGCAGCTTAGATTTAGGGGACAGGGCGGATACGCAGTATTTT
TRBJ2-3 | TRBD2 | - | TRBV7-9 | 18 | CASSPKPGLAGRTDTQYF | TGTGCCAGCAGCCCGAAGCCGGGACTAGCGGGCCGCACAGATACGCAGTATTTT
TRBJ2-2 | TRBD1 | - | TRBV7-8 | 16 | CASSFFRDRAAGELFF | TGTGCCAGCAGCTTTTTCCGGGACAGGGCCGCCGGGGAGCTGTTTTTT
TRBJ2-1 | - | - | TRBV7-9 | 13 | CASSGLSYNEQFF | TGTGCCAGCAGCGGACTATCCTACAATGAGCAGTTCTTC
TRBJ2-2 | - | - | TRBV4-1 | 14 | CASSQTGKYGELFF | TGCGCCAGCAGCCAAACAGGGAAGTACGGGGAGCTGTTTTTT
TRBJ2-2 | - | - | TRBV4-2 | 13 | CASSPTGTGELFF | TGTGCCAGCAGCCCCACGGGCACCGGGGAGCTGTTTTTT
TRBJ2-2 | - | - | TRBV7-7 | 16 | CASRGGPLNKPGELFF | TGTGCCAGCAGGGGCGGTCCGCTAAATAAACCCGGGGAGCTGTTTTTT
TRBJ2-7 | - | - | TRBV5-4 | 17 | CASSYRRPFFASSSRDF | TGTGCCAGCAGCTATAGACGGCCCTTTTTTGCATCTTCTAGTCGGGACTTC
TRBJ1-4 | - | - | TRBV11-1 | 14 | CASSLVQGNEKLFF | TGTGCCAGCAGCTTGGTGCAAGGTAATGAAAAACTGTTTTTT
TRBJ2-3 | - | - | TRBV6-1 | 15 | CASSEDGGQADTQYF | TGTGCCAGCAGTGAAGACGGGGGGCAGGCAGATACGCAGTATTTT
TRBJ1-2 | - | - | TRBV18 | 16 | CASSSPRAGSNYGYTF | TGTGCCAGCTCGTCACCACGGGCGGGCTCCAACTATGGCTACACCTTC
TRBJ1-2 | - | - | TRBV14 | 14 | CASSQERTLYGYTF | TGTGCCAGCAGCCAAGAACGGACACTATATGGCTACACCTTC
TRBJ2-7 | - | - | TRBV6-5 | 13 | CASSYMGLNEQYF | TGTGCCAGCAGTTACATGGGTTTGAACGAGCAGTACTTC
TRBJ2-2 | - | - | TRBV4-3 | 15 | CASSQVYRATGELFF | TGCGCCAGCAGCCAAGTTTATAGGGCAACCGGGGAGCTGTTTTTT
TRBJ2-4 | TRBD2 | - | TRBV28 | 19 | CASRPWGLAGGVAKNIQYF | TGTGCCAGCAGGCCTTGGGGACTAGCGGGAGGTGTGGCCAAAAACATTCAGTACTTC
TRBJ2-5 | TRBD2 | - | TRBV4-1 | 16 | CASSLDVLAGARAQYF | TGCGCCAGCAGCTTAGACGTCCTAGCGGGGGCCCGGGCCCAGTACTTC
TRBJ2-1 | - | once | TRBV7-7 | 15 | CASSPGLATDNEQFF | TGTGCCAGCAGCCCGGGACTCGCCACGGACAATGAGCAGTTCTTC
TRBJ2-7 | - | - | TRBV19 | 14 | CASSIGPGSYEQYF | TGTGCCAGTAGTATAGGGCCGGGATCCTACGAGCAGTACTTC
TRBJ2-1 | TRBD2 | - | TRBV6-1 | 13 | CASGLAGVNEQFF | TGTGCCAGCGGTCTAGCGGGGGTCAATGAGCAGTTCTTC
TRBJ2-2 | - | - | TRBV6-4 | 16 | CASSDRQGRDTGELFF | TGTGCCAGCAGTGACCGACAGGGGAGGGACACCGGGGAGCTGTTTTTT
TRBJ2-1 | - | - | TRBV10-1 | 15 | CASSEFRGAMNEQFF | TGCGCCAGCAGTGAGTTTCGGGGGGCGATGAATGAGCAGTTCTTC
TRBJ2-4 | - | - | TRBV6-1 | 14 | CASLGRPMGNIQYF | TGTGCCAGCCTAGGGAGACCAATGGGAAACATTCAGTACTTC
TRBJ2-7 | TRBD2 | - | TRBV7-2 | 14 | CASSVSGGNYEQYF | TGTGCCAGCAGCGTAAGCGGGGGTAACTACGAGCAGTACTTC
TRBJ2-1 | TRBD2 | - | TRBV19 | 15 | CASTLGLAGGNEQFF | TGTGCCAGTACACTCGGACTAGCGGGAGGTAATGAGCAGTTCTTC
TRBJ1-1 | - | - | TRBV27 | 13 | CASSSVGLAEAFF | TGTGCCAGCAGTTCCGTAGGACTCGCTGAAGCTTTCTTT
TRBJ2-1 | TRBD1 | - | TRBV2 | 13 | CASSALGGSEQFF | TGTGCCAGCAGTGCCCTAGGGGGCAGTGAGCAGTTCTTC
TRBJ1-3 | - | - | TRBV10-3 | 15 | CAIKREGGSGNTIYF | TGTGCCATCAAACGAGAGGGAGGCTCTGGAAACACCATATATTTT
TRBJ1-3 | - | - | TRBV5-6 | 16 | CASSLGPASSGNTIYF | TGTGCCAGCAGCTTGGGTCCGGCATCCTCTGGAAACACCATATATTTT